This TCR beta chain emerged from a study of T cell repertoires in cytomegalovirus infection. On the study more broadly: Recently identified HLA-C-restricted CMV epitopes were among the peptides used. TCR beta signatures that were public indicated CMV infection and matching HLA type. General study findings and limits: HLA-C-restricted, CMV-specific TCR beta clonotypes were dominant ex vivo. Identification of carriers of CMV plus the relevant HLA was achieved through cumulative public TCR beta family frequency.

Trimming cost V 1 base and J 7 bases, with 20 bases left between them. Germline V lookup: CDR1 SGHTA, CDR2 FQGTGA. This CDR3 spans 17 amino acids. TCRdb re-derived calls from the reads in MiXCR, one entry per CDR3 protein. The table lists 700,000 to 850,000 distinct CDR3 sequences, 32% of them singletons, with 9.5% to 15% in the top ten. A word on this clonotype: Its antigen is not identified.

This sequence was found in a human donor in good health (CMV status not recorded). Some clones in this sample may be carry-over from other donors' samples. This sample comprised cultured CD8+ T cells from PBMCs, obtained from culture after CMV antigen stimulation. V is TRBV7-3 and J is TRBJ2-1, with D possibly matching TRBD2 (6 bases). CDR3 sequence reads: CASSLKGVGDWPNEQFF. CDR3 in DNA: TGTGCCAGCAGCTTAAAGGGAGTGGGGGACTGGCCTAATGAGCAGTTCTTC.